These 10 T cell receptor beta chains came from one sample sequenced in a study of T-cell reconstitution after alpha-beta-depleted transplantation in children. The authors prepared the TCRbeta library with unique molecular identifiers. TCRdb fed the PCR reads into MiXCR, producing one record per CDR3 protein. The sample has hundreds of thousands of distinct CDR3 sequences, 10% seen once. The sample in question was PBMCs from the stem cell graft donor, obtained from the stem cell graft. Receptors were obtained from a human donor who donated a stem cell graft to a child with acute myeloid leukemia.

This sequence joins TRBV29-1 and TRBJ2-1, with 7 nucleotides matching TRBD2. Germline CDR1 SQVTM, CDR2 ANQGSEA. This CDR3 is 14 amino acids long. V dropped 1 base and J dropped 6; count of bases not matched to a gene: 6. Here the CDR3 reads CSVEGGSGANEQFF. CDR3 nucleotide sequence: TGCAGCGTTGAAGGCGGGAGCGGCGCCAATGAGCAGTTCTTC.

This clonotype was observed many times. J is TRBJ2-1 and V is TRBV5-1; D remains ambiguous. The germline V and J ends were trimmed by 0 bases and 5 bases, with 18 bases remaining between them. Germline loops: CDR1 SGHRS, CDR2 YFSETQ. This CDR3 spans 17 amino acids. The DNA for the CDR3 is TGCGCCAGCAGCTTGGAAGAGTTCCGGGCAGTGAACAATGAGCAGTTCTTC. Translated, it gives CASSLEEFRAVNNEQFF.

The chain is built from TRBV20-1 and TRBJ2-1, with D possibly TRBD2 on 5 matching bases. The CDR3 runs 11 residues. The germline V gene has CDR1 DFQATT and CDR2 SNEGSKA (reference sequence). CDR3 residues: CSKSGYNEQFF. The CDR3 DNA sequence: TGCTCGAAGTCGGGATACAATGAGCAGTTCTTC.

There are a few counts of this clonotype. J is TRBJ2-7 and V is TRBV21-1; whether TRBD2, the table's D call, matches the DNA was not checked. TRBV21-1 corresponds to a pseudogene. There are 10 residues in the CDR3. Here the CDR3 reads CAEGSYEQYF. The CDR3 DNA reads TGTGCGGAGGGATCCTACGAGCAGTACTTC.

This clonotype occurred a few times. This chain uses TRBV11-2 with TRBJ2-3; the D is unclear. V gave up 0 bases and J gave up 4 bases, with 8 bases separating them. The CDR3 has 14 residues. The germline CDR1 and CDR2 sequences are SGHAT and FQNNGV. In nucleotides, the CDR3 is TGTGCCAGCAGCTTAGATTTCTCGCCAGATACGCAGTATTTT. Amino acid sequence: CASSLDFSPDTQYF.

The genes are TRBV15 and TRBJ1-4; 11 bases line up with TRBD1. J was trimmed by 5 bases and V by 1 base; bases with no gene match: 3. The germline CDR1 and CDR2 sequences are LNHNV and YYDKDF (reference sequence). The CDR3 is made up of 16 amino acids. The CDR3 spells CATSRGRTGGNEKLFF. CDR3 DNA: TGTGCCACCAGCAGAGGAAGGACAGGGGGCAATGAAAAACTGTTTTTT. Complete variable domain (other parts from reference TRBV15 and TRBJ1-4): DAMVIQNPRYQVTQFGKPVTLSCSQTLNHNVMYWYQQKSSQAPKLLFHYYDKDFNNEADTPDNFQSRRPNTSFCFLDIRSPGLGDTAMYLCATSRGRTGGNEKLFFGSGTQLSVL.

This clonotype appeared many times. The chain recombines TRBV11-2 with TRBJ2-3; TRBD2 agrees at 7 bases. The junction had 10 bases not matched to a gene; V was cut back by 0 bases and J by 7 bases. Germline V gene sequence: CDR1 SGHAT, CDR2 FQNNGV. The CDR3 runs to 16 residues. DNA of the CDR3: TGTGCCAGCAGCTTAGAGGTACTAGCGTCGACGAATACGCAGTATTTT. Protein sequence: CASSLEVLASTNTQYF. Based on the CDR3 plus reference TRBV11-2 and TRBJ2-3, the full variable domain is EAGVAQSPRYKIIEKRQSVAFWCNPISGHATLYWYQQILGQGPKLLIQFQNNGVVDDSQLPKDRFSAERLKGVDSTLKIQPAKLEDSAVYLCASSLEVLASTNTQYFGPGTRLTVL.

The chain joins TRBV28 to TRBJ2-2; 9 bases align to TRBD2. Trimming took 7 bases from V and 5 from J; bases not matched to a gene: 8. Germline loops: CDR1 MDHEN, CDR2 SYDVKM. The CDR3 extends over 15 amino acids. The CDR3 DNA follows: TGTGCCAGCAACTTAGCGGGAGCAAGGACCGGGGAGCTGTTTTTT. Residues: CASNLAGARTGELFF.

This clonotype was detected many times. This sequence joins TRBV7-6 and TRBJ2-7; TRBD2 is a possible D gene (6 bases). The germline V and J ends were trimmed by 4 bases and 5 bases, with 12 bases remaining between them. The CDR3 is made up of 13 amino acids. CDR1 is SGHVS and CDR2 is FNYEAQ in the germline V gene. The CDR3 DNA sequence: TGTGCCAGCAGCTCGCCCCCGGGAGACGAGCAGTACTTC. This codes for CASSSPPGDEQYF.

This clonotype appeared a few times. This chain links TRBV19 with TRBJ2-3; TRBD2 agrees at 11 bases. The CDR3 is 14 residues long. Losses at the gene ends were 4 bases for V and 6 bases for J; bases not matched to a gene: 3. Germline V gene data show CDR1 as LNHDA and CDR2 as SQIVND (reference sequence). The CDR3 DNA sequence: TGTGCCAGTAGTAAACTAGCGGGAGTGGATACGCAGTATTTT. This sequence encodes CASSKLAGVDTQYF.